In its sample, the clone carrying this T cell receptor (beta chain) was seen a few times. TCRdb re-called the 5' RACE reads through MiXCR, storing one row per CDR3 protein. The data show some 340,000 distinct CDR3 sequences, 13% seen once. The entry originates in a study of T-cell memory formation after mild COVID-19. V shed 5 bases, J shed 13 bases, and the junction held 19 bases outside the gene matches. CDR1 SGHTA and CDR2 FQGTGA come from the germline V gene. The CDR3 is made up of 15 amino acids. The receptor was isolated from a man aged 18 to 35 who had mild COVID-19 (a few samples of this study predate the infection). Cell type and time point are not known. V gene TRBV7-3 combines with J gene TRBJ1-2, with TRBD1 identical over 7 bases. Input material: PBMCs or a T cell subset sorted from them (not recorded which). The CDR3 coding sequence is TGTGCCAGCAGCCCACAAGCGAACAGGGGCTACGGGCTCACCTTC. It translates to CASSPQANRGYGLTF. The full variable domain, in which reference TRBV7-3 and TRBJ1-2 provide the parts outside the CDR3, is GAGVSQTPSNKVTEKGKYVELRCDPISGHTALYWYRQSLGQGPEFLIYFQGTGAADDSGLPNDRFFAVRPEGSVSTLKIQRTERGDSAVYLCASSPQANRGYGLTFGSGTRLTVV.